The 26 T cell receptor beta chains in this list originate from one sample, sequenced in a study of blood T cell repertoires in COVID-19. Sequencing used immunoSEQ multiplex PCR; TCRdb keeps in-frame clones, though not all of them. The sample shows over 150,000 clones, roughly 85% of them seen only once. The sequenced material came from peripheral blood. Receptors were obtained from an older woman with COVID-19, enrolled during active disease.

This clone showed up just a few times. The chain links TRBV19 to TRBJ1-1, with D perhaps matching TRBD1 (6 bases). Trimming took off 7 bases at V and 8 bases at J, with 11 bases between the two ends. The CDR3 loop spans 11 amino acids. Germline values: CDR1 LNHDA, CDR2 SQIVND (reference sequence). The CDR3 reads CASILGQEAFF. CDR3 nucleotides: TGTGCCAGTATCCTCGGACAGGAAGCTTTCTTT. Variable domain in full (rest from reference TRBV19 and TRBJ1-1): DGGITQSPKYLFRKEGQNVTLSCEQNLNHDAMYWYRQDPGQGLRLIYYSQIVNDFQKGDIAEGYSVSREKKESFPLTVTSAQKNPTAFYLCASILGQEAFFGQGTRLTVV.

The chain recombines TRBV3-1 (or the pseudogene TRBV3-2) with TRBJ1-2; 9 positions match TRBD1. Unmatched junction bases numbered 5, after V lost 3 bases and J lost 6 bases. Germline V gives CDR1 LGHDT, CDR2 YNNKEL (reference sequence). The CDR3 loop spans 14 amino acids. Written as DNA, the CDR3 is TGTGCCAGCAGCCACGCGGACAGGGGAAATGGCTACACCTTC. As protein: CASSHADRGNGYTF.

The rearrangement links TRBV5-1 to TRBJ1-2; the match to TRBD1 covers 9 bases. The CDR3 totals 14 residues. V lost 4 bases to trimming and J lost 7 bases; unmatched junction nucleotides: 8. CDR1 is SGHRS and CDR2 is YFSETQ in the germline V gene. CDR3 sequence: CASSMDRGYAGYTF. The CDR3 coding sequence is TGCGCCAGCAGCATGGACAGGGGTTATGCTGGCTACACCTTC.

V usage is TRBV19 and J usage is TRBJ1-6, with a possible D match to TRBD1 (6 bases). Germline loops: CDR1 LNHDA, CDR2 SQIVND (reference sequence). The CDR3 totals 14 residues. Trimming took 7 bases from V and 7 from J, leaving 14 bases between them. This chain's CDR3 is CASKTGQINSPLHF. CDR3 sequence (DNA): TGTGCCAGTAAGACGGGACAAATCAATTCACCCCTCCACTTT.

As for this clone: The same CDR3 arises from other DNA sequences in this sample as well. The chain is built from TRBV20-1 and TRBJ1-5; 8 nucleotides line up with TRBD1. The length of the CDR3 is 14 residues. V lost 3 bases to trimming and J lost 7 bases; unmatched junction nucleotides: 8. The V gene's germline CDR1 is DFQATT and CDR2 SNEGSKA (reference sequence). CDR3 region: CSASLRQGKQPQHF. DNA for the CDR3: TGCAGTGCTAGTCTCCGACAGGGGAAGCAGCCCCAGCATTTT.

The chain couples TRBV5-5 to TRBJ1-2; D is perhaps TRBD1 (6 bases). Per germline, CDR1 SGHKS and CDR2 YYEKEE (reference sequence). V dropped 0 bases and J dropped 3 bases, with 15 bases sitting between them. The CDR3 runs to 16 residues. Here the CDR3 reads CASSLARTGLDYGYTF. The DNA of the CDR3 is TGTGCCAGCAGCTTGGCCCGAACAGGGTTGGACTATGGCTACACCTTC.

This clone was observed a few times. The CDR3 region is CASSVDGGEEEQYF. In DNA, the CDR3 is TGTGCCAGCAGCGTAGACGGTGGTGAGGAAGAGCAGTACTTC. J is TRBJ2-7 and V is TRBV9, with unresolved D. The CDR3 has 14 residues. Trimming removed 0 bases at V and 7 bases at J, with 14 bases between. Germline V gene sequence: CDR1 SGDLS, CDR2 YYNGEE. The full variable domain, completed using reference TRBV9 and TRBJ2-7, is DSGVTQTPKHLITATGQRVTLRCSPRSGDLSVYWYQQSLDQGLQFLIQYYNGEERAKGNILERFSAQQFPDLHSELNLSSLELGDSALYFCASSVDGGEEEQYFGPGTRLTVT.

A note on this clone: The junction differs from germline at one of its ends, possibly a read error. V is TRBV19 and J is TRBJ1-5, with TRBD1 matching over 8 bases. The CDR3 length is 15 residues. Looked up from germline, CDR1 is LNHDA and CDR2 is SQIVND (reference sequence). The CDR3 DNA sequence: TGTGCCAGTAGTACGAAAGACAGGGGCAAACAGCCCCAGCATTTT. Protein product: CASSTKDRGKQPQHF.

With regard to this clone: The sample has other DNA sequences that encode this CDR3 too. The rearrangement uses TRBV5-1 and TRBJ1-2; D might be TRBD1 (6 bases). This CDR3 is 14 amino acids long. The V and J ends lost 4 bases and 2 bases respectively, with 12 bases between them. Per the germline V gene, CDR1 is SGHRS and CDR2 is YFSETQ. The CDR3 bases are TGCGCCAGCAGCCCGACAGGAGGCAACTATGGCTACACCTTC. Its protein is CASSPTGGNYGYTF.

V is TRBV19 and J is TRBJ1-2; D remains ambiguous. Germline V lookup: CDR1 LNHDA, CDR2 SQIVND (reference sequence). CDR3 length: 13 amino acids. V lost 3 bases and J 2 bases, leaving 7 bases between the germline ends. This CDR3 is CASSMAVNYGYTF. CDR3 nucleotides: TGTGCCAGTAGTATGGCGGTGAACTATGGCTACACCTTC.

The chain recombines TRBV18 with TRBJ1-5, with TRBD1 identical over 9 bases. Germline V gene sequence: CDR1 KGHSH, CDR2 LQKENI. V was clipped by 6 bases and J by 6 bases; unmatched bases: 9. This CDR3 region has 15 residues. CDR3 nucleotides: TGTGCCAGCTCTCAGGACAGGGGTTGGACTCAGCCCCAGCATTTT. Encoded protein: CASSQDRGWTQPQHF.

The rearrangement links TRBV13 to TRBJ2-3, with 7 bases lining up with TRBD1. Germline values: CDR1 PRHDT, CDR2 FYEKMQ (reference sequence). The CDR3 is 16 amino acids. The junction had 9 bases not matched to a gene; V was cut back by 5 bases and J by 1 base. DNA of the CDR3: TGTGCCAGCAGCACCGACAGGGCTGGGGGCACAGATACGCAGTATTTT. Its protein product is CASSTDRAGGTDTQYF.

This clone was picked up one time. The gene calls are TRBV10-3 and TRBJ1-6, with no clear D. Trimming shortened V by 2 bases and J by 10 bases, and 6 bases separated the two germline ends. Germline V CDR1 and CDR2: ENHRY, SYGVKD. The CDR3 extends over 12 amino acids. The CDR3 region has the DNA TGTGCCATCAGTGAGGGGCAGTCACCCCTCCACTTT. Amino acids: CAISEGQSPLHF.

CDR3 sequence (DNA): TGTGCCTGGAGTGGGCGAGGCAGCGGCAATCAGCCCCAGCATTTT. It translates to CAWSGRGSGNQPQHF. The genes are TRBV30 and TRBJ1-5, with D hard to call. Per germline, CDR1 GTSNPN and CDR2 SVGIG (reference sequence). The length of the CDR3 is 15 residues. The germline V and J ends were trimmed by 1 base and 2 bases, with 12 bases remaining between them.

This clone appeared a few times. The CDR3 coding sequence is TGTGCCAGTAGTATTAGGGGGATCTCTGGAAACACCATATATTTT. Amino acid sequence: CASSIRGISGNTIYF. The chain carries TRBV19 and TRBJ1-3; tentatively, D is TRBD1 (6 bases). Germline values: CDR1 LNHDA, CDR2 SQIVND (reference sequence). Trimming took 3 bases from V and 0 from J, leaving 9 bases between them. This CDR3 is 15 amino acids long.

CDR3 coding DNA: TGTGCCAGCAGCCGAGACGGACTCCGGGGCTACACCTTC. This encodes CASSRDGLRGYTF. The chain is built from TRBV27 and TRBJ1-2; D uncertain. The CDR3 is 13 residues long. Germline lookup yields CDR1 MNHEY and CDR2 SMNVEV (reference sequence). Trimming took off 6 bases at V and 8 bases at J, with 16 bases between the two ends.

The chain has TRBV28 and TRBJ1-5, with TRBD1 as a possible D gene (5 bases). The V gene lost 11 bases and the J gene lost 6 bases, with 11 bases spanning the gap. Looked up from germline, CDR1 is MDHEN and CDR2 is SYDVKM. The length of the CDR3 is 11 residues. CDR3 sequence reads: CASSGGQPQHF. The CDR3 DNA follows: TGTGCCTCATCCGGGGGTCAGCCCCAGCATTTT.

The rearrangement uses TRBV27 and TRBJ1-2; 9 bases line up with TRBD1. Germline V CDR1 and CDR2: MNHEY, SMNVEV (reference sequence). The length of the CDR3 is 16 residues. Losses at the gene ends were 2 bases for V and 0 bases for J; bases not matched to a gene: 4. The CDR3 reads CASSLRGQGANYGYTF. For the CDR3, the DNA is TGTGCCAGCAGTTTAAGGGGACAGGGAGCTAACTATGGCTACACCTTC.

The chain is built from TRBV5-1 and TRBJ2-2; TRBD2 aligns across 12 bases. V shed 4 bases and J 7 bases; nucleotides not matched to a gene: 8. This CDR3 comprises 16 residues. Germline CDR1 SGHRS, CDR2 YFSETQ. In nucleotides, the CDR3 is TGCGCCAGCAGCCCACCCCTAGCGGGGGGGAGCGGGGAGCTGTTTTTT. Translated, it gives CASSPPLAGGSGELFF.

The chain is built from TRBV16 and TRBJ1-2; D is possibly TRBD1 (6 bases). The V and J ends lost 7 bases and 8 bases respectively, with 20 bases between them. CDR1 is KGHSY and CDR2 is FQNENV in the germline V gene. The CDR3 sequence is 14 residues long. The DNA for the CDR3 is TGTGCCAGCATCCAGACAGGCCGCGATTTGGGCTACACCTTC. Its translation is CASIQTGRDLGYTF. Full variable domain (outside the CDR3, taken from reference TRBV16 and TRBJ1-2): GEEVAQTPKHLVRGEGQKAKLYCAPIKGHSYVFWYQQVLKNEFKFLISFQNENVFDETGMPKERFSAKCLPNSPCSLEIQATKLEDSAVYFCASIQTGRDLGYTFGSGTRLTVV.

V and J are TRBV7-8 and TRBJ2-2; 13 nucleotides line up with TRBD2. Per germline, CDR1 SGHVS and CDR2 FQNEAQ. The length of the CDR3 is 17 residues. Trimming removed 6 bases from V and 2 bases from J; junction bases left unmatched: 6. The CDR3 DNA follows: TGTGCCAGCAGGGGACTAGCGGGAATCGGAAACACCGGGGAGCTGTTTTTT. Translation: CASRGLAGIGNTGELFF.

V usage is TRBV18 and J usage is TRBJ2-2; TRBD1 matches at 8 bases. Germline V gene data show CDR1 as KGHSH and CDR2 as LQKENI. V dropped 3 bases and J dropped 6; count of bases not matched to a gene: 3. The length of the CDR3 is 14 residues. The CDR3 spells CASSPGQGSGELFF. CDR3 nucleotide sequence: TGTGCCAGCTCACCTGGACAGGGCTCCGGGGAGCTGTTTTTT.

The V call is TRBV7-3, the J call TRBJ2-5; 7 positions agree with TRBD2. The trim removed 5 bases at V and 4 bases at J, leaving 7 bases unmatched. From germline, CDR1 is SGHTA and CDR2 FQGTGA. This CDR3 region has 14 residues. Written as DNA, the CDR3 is TGTGCCAGCAGCCCTCGGGACTACAGAGAGACCCAGTACTTC. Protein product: CASSPRDYRETQYF. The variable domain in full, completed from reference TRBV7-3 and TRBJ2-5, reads GAGVSQTPSNKVTEKGKYVELRCDPISGHTALYWYRQSLGQGPEFLIYFQGTGAADDSGLPNDRFFAVRPEGSVSTLKIQRTERGDSAVYLCASSPRDYRETQYFGPGTRLLVL.

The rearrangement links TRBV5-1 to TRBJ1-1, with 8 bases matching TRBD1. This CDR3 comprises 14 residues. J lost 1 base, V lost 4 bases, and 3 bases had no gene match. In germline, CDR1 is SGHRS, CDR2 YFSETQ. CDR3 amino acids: CASSPGQGNTEAFF. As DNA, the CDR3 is TGCGCCAGCAGCCCCGGACAGGGGAACACTGAAGCTTTCTTT. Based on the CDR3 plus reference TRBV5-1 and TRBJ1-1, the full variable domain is KAGVTQTPRYLIKTRGQQVTLSCSPISGHRSVSWYQQTPGQGLQFLFEYFSETQRNKGNFPGRFSGRQFSNSRSEMNVSTLELGDSALYLCASSPGQGNTEAFFGQGTRLTVV.

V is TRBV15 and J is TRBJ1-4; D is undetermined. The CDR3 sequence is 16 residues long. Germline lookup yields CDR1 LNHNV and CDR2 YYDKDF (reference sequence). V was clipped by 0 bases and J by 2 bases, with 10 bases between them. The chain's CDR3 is CATSRDREVTNEKLFF. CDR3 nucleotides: TGTGCCACCAGCAGAGATCGAGAGGTTACTAATGAAAAACTGTTTTTT.

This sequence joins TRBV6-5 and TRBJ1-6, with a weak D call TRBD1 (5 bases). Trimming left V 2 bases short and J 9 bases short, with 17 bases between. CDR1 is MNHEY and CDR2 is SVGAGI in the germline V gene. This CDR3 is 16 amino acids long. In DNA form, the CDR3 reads TGTGCCAGCAGTTACCCCCCAGCAGGGCCAGCTTCACCCCTCCACTTT. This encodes CASSYPPAGPASPLHF.